This T cell receptor beta chain derives from a study of blood T cells in healthy people across ages. Using a J-beta primer mix together with a sample-barcoded 5' primer, a second PCR was run for roughly 7 to 11 cycles. TCRdb analysed the 5' RACE reads with MiXCR anew, one entry per CDR3 protein. The data hold 1.8 million or so distinct CDR3 sequences, with about two fifths observed a single time. Peripheral blood, roughly 9.1 milliliters per donor, was collected. This clonotype was observed a few times. Material for sequencing was blood. This clonotype was obtained from a human donor in good health.

The CDR3 reads CASSIPSSDQTQYF. The CDR3 DNA reads as TGTGCCAGCAGCATACCTTCCTCTGACCAGACCCAGTACTTC. V usage is TRBV5-5 and J usage is TRBJ2-5; no clear D gene. CDR1 is SGHKS and CDR2 is YYEKEE in the germline V gene (reference sequence). CDR3 size: 14 residues. V was shortened by 4 bases and J by 6 bases, with 16 bases between the two germline ends.